The T cell receptor beta chain described here comes from a study of early T cells in non-severe SARS-CoV-2 infection. Study-level background: Bulk RNA from unsorted whole blood was sequenced; chains were unpaired.

The CDR3 is 13 residues long. CDR1 is SQVTM, CDR2 ANQGSEA, per germline. V lost 5 bases and J 1 base, leaving 11 bases between the germline ends. Study-wide findings and caveats: In VDJdb matching, anti-spike CD8 responses were favored while private and CD4 specificities went missing.

Attachment of unique molecular identifiers was made to individual cDNA molecules. TCRdb itself ran the 5' RACE reads through MiXCR, one entry per CDR3 protein. The sample has fewer than 75,000 distinct CDR3 sequences, around 18% seen once. A few counts support this clonotype. Its antigen is undetermined. This TCR came from an adult who was a healthcare worker with PCR-confirmed SARS-CoV-2 infection or an uninfected control (not recorded which). The V gene is TRBV29-1, the J gene TRBJ1-1; no definite D call. This specimen consisted of whole blood, obtained at baseline. The CDR3 region is CSVSERRNTEAFF. In DNA, the CDR3 is TGCAGCGTTAGTGAACGGCGGAACACTGAAGCTTTCTTT.